What follows are 10 T cell receptor beta chains derived from one specimen sequenced in a study of blood T cell repertoires in COVID-19. Assay: immunoSEQ multiplex PCR; the TCRdb copy retains only in-frame clones and omits some. Among 320,000 or so clones listed, 87% were seen once. Material: PBMCs or T cells enriched from blood (not recorded which). These receptors all come from a woman aged 25 to 45 who had recovered from COVID-19.

V gene TRBV7-2 combines with J gene TRBJ2-3, with a tentative D call TRBD2 (6 bases). The CDR3 sequence is 16 residues long. V was clipped by 2 bases and J by 2 bases, with 14 bases between them. Germline-derived CDR1 and CDR2 are SGHTA and FQGNSA. Here the CDR3 DNA reads TGTGCCAGCAGCTTATTAGGGCGGGGAGCCACAGATACGCAGTATTTT. Protein product: CASSLLGRGATDTQYF.

The chain is built from TRBV6-5 and TRBJ1-1, with 9 bases aligning to TRBD1. The germline gives CDR1 MNHEY, CDR2 SVGAGI. The J segment lost 7 bases and the V segment lost 5 bases, leaving 8 bases of the junction unmatched. The CDR3 is 14 residues long. The CDR3 nucleotides are TGTGCCAGCAGTCGTCCCCGGACAGGGGATGAAGCTTTCTTT. It is translated as CASSRPRTGDEAFF.

The table lists this clone with a count of one. J is TRBJ1-3 and V is TRBV5-1; TRBD1 matches 11 bases. CDR3 length equals 18 residues. Losses at the gene ends were 0 bases for V and 1 base for J; bases not matched to a gene: 6. Per the germline V gene, CDR1 is SGHRS and CDR2 is YFSETQ. CDR3 nucleotides: TGCGCCAGCAGCTTGGAAGCGGGACAGGGGGGTTCTGGAAACACCATATATTTT. It is translated as CASSLEAGQGGSGNTIYF.

V usage is TRBV6-5 and J usage is TRBJ1-3, with 7 bases that match TRBD1. V lost 7 bases to trimming and J lost 5 bases; unmatched junction nucleotides: 11. The CDR3 sequence is 15 residues long. CDR1 MNHEY and CDR2 SVGAGI come from the germline V gene. The CDR3 sequence: CASTLTGDSRNTIYF. In nucleotides, the CDR3 is TGTGCCAGCACGTTAACAGGGGACTCCAGAAACACCATATATTTT.

This sequence joins TRBV4-3 and TRBJ1-2; D remains unclear. Between the trimmed V and J ends, which lost 0 bases and 0 bases, there was a span of 2 bases. There are 13 residues in the CDR3. CDR1 LGHNA and CDR2 YSLEER come from the germline V gene. The CDR3 DNA reads TGCGCCAGCAGCCAAGACGCTAACTATGGCTACACCTTC. Amino acids: CASSQDANYGYTF.

The rearrangement joins TRBV7-2 to TRBJ2-5, with 9 nucleotides matching TRBD2. Trimming took 5 bases from V and 2 from J; bases not matched to a gene: 9. CDR1 SGHTA and CDR2 FQGNSA come from the germline V gene. This CDR3 is 16 amino acids long. This chain's CDR3 is CASSPLAGRKQETQYF. CDR3 DNA: TGTGCCAGCAGCCCCCTAGCGGGAAGAAAGCAAGAGACCCAGTACTTC.

This chain joins TRBV6-5 and TRBJ1-1; tentatively, D is TRBD1 (6 bases). Germline assignment: CDR1 MNHEY and CDR2 SVGAGI. The V gene lost 5 bases and the J gene lost 1 base, with 8 bases spanning the gap. The CDR3 runs to 13 residues. In DNA form, the CDR3 reads TGTGCCAGCAGTCTGGACAGGAACACTGAAGCTTTCTTT. It translates to CASSLDRNTEAFF.

This clone was counted a few times. The rearrangement uses TRBV7-8 and TRBJ2-7, with a tentative D call TRBD1 (6 bases). CDR1 and CDR2 from the germline V gene are SGHVS and FQNEAQ. This CDR3 has 16 residues. V was clipped by 1 base and J by 3 bases, with 16 bases between them. This CDR3 reads CASSLGRAGDRYEQYF. The CDR3, as DNA: TGTGCCAGCAGCTTAGGTCGGGCAGGGGACCGCTACGAGCAGTACTTC.

This clone was detected only a few times. The chain is built from TRBV27 and TRBJ2-5; 8 bases agree with TRBD1. Per germline, CDR1 MNHEY and CDR2 SMNVEV (reference sequence). The ends lost 1 base at V and 4 bases at J; junction bases unmatched: 5. The CDR3 runs 15 residues. This CDR3 is CASSLWAGGLETQYF. The CDR3, as DNA: TGTGCCAGCAGTTTATGGGCAGGGGGCTTAGAGACCCAGTACTTC.

V usage is TRBV6-6 and J usage is TRBJ1-1, with TRBD1 as a possible D gene (6 bases). In germline, CDR1 is MNHNY, CDR2 SVGAGI (reference sequence). Trimming removed 5 bases from V and 0 bases from J, with 10 bases in between. The CDR3 runs 14 residues. The CDR3 spells CASSKTGLNTEAFF. In DNA, the CDR3 is TGTGCCAGCAGTAAGACAGGTTTGAACACTGAAGCTTTCTTT.